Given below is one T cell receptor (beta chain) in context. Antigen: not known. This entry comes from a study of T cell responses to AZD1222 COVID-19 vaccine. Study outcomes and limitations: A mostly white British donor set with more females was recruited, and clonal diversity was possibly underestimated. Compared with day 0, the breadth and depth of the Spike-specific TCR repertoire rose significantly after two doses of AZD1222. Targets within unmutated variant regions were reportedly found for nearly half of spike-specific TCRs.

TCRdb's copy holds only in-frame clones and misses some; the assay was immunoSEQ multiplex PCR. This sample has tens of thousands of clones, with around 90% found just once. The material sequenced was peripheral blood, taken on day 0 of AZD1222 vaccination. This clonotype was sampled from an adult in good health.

CDR3 protein: CASSLGSGRSNEQFF. The CDR3 nucleotides read TGTGCCAGCAGCTTAGGTTCGGGACGAAGCAATGAGCAGTTCTTC. The J gene is TRBJ2-1, the V gene TRBV11-2; D assignment may be TRBD1 or TRBD2 (5 bases each). The germline gives CDR1 SGHAT, CDR2 FQNNGV. The CDR3 spans 15 residues. V gave up 1 base and J gave up 6 bases, with 13 bases separating them.